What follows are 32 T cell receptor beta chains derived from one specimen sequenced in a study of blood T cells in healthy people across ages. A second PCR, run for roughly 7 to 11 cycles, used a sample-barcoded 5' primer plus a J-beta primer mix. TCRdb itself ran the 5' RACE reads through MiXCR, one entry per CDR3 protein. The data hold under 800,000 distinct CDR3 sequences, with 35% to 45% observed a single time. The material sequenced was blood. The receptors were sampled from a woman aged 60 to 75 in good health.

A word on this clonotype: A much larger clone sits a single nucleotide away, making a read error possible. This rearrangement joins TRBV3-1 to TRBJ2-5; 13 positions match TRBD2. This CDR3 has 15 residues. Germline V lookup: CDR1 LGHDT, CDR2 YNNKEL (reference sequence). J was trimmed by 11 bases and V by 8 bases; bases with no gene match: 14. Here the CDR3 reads CASGTSGTRNNEQYF. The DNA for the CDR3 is TGTGCCAGCGGGACTAGCGGGACTAGGAACAATGAGCAGTACTTC.

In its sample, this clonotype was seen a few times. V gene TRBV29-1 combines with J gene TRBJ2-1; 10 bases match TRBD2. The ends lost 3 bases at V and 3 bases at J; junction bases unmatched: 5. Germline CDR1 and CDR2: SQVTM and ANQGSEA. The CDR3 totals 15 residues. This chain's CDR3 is CSVDPSGSGYNEQFF. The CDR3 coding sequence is TGCAGCGTTGACCCTAGCGGGAGTGGCTACAATGAGCAGTTCTTC.

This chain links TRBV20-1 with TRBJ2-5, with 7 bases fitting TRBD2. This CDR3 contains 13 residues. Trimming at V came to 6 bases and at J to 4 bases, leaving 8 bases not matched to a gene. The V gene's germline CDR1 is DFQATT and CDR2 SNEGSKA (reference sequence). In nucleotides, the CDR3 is TGCAGTGCGGGACTAACAAGGGGAGAGACCCAGTACTTC. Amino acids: CSAGLTRGETQYF.

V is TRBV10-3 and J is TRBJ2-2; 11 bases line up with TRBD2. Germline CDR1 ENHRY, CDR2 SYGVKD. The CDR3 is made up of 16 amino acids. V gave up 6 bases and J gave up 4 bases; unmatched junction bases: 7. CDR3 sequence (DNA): TGTGCCATCAGCGCTACTAGCGGGGGACGCACCGGGGAGCTGTTTTTT. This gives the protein CAISATSGGRTGELFF.

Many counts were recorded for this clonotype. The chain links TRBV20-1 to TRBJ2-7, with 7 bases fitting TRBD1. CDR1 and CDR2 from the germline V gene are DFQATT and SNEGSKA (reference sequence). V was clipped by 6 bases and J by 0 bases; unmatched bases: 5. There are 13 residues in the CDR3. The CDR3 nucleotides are TGCAGTGCCGCCTGGACAGGCTCCTACGAGCAGTACTTC. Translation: CSAAWTGSYEQYF.

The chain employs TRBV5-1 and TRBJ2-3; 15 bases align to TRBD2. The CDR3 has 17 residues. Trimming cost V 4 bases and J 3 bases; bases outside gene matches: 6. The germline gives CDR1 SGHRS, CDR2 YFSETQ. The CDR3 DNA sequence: TGCGCCAGCAGCCCAGGGACTAGCGGGGGGTTGACAGATACGCAGTATTTT. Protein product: CASSPGTSGGLTDTQYF. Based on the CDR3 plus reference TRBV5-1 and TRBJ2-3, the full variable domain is KAGVTQTPRYLIKTRGQQVTLSCSPISGHRSVSWYQQTPGQGLQFLFEYFSETQRNKGNFPGRFSGRQFSNSRSEMNVSTLELGDSALYLCASSPGTSGGLTDTQYFGPGTRLTVL.

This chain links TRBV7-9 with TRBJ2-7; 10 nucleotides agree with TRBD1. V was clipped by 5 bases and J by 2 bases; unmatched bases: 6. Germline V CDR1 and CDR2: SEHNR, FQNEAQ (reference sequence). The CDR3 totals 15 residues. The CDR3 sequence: CASSQGQGRTYEQYF. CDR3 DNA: TGTGCCAGCAGCCAGGGACAGGGGCGTACCTACGAGCAGTACTTC.

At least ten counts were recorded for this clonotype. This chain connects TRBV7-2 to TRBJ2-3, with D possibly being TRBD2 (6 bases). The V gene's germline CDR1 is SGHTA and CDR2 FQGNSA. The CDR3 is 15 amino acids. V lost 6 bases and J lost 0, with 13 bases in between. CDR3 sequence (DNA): TGTGCCAGCAGGTTGCTTGGGGGGAGCACAGATACGCAGTATTTT. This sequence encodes CASRLLGGSTDTQYF.

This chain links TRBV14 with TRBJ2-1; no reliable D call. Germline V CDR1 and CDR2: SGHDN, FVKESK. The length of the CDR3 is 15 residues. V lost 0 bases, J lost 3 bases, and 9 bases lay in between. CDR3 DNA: TGTGCCAGCAGCCAAGATCTTCCCGGCTACAATGAGCAGTTCTTC. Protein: CASSQDLPGYNEQFF.

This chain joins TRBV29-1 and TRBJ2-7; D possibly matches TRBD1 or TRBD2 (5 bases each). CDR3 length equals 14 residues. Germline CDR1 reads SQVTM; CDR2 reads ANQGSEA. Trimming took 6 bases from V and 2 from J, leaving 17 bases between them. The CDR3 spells CSVMSYRGAYEQYF. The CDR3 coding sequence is TGCAGCGTCATGTCCTACCGAGGGGCCTACGAGCAGTACTTC.

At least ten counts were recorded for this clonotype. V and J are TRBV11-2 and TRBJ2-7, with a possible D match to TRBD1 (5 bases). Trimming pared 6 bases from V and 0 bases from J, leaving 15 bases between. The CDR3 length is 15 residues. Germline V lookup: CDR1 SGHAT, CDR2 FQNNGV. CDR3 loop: CASRYRRTSSYEQYF. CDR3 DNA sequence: TGTGCCAGCAGGTATAGACGGACAAGCTCCTACGAGCAGTACTTC.

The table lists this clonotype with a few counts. CDR3 amino acids: CAITSSNEQFF. The CDR3 DNA follows: TGTGCCATCACCAGTTCGAATGAGCAGTTCTTC. The genes are TRBV10-3 and TRBJ2-1; unclear D gene. This CDR3 is built from 11 residues. Trimming shortened V by 7 bases and J by 7 bases, and 8 bases separated the two germline ends. CDR1 is ENHRY and CDR2 is SYGVKD in the germline V gene.

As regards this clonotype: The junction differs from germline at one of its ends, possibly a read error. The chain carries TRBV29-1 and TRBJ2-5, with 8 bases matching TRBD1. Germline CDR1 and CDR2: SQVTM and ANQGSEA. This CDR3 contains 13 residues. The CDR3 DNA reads TGCAGCGTCGCAGGAACAGGGGGAGAGACCCGGTACTTC. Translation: CSVAGTGGETRYF.

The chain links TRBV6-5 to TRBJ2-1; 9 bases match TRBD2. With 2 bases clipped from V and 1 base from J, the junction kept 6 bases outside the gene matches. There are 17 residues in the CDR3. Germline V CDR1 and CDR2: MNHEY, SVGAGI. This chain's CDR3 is CASSYSQGLASYNEQFF. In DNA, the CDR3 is TGTGCCAGCAGTTACAGCCAGGGACTAGCTTCCTACAATGAGCAGTTCTTC.

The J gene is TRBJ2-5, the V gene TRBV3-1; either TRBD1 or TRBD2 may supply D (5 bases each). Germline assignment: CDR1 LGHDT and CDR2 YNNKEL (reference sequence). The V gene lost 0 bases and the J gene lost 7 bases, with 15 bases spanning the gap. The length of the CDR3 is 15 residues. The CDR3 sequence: CASSQDKGMRGTQYF. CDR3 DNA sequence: TGTGCCAGCAGCCAAGACAAGGGGATGAGGGGGACCCAGTACTTC.

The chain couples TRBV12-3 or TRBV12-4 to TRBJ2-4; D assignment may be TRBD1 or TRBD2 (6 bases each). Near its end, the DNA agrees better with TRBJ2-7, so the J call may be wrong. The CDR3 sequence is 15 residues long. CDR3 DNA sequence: TGTGCCAGCACCAACACCGGACCGGGGGCCGACGAGCAGTACTTC. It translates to CASTNTGPGADEQYF.

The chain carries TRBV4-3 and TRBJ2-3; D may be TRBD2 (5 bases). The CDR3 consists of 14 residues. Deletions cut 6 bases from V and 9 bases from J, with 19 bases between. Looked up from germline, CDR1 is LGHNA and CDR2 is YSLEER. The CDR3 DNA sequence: TGCGCCAGCAGACCCGGGGTAGCGAGTACGACGCAGTATTTT. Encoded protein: CASRPGVASTTQYF.

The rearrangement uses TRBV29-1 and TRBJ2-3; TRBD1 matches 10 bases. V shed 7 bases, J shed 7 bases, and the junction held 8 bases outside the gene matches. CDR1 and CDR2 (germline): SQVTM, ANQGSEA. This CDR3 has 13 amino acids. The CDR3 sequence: CSAPGQGTNTQYF. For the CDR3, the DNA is TGCAGCGCTCCGGGACAGGGGACAAATACGCAGTATTTT.

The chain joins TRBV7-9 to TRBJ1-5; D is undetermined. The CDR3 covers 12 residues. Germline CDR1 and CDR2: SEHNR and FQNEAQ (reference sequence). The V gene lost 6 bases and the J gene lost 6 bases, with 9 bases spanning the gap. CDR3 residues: CASRLESQPQHF. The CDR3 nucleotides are TGTGCCAGCAGACTAGAGAGTCAGCCCCAGCATTTT.

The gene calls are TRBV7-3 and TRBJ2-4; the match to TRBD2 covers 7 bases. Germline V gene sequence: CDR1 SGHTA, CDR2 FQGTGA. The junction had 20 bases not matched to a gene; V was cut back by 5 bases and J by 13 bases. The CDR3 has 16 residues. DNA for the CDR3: TGTGCCAGCAGCCAGCAGAGCGGGGTCCGCGTTAGTGAGCAGTACTTC. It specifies CASSQQSGVRVSEQYF.

The CDR3 sequence is CASSLVDRARAQYF. In DNA form, the CDR3 reads TGTGCCAGCAGCTTAGTTGACAGGGCAAGGGCCCAGTACTTC. The chain is built from TRBV7-2 and TRBJ2-7; 7 nucleotides line up with TRBD1. Germline V CDR1 and CDR2: SGHTA, FQGNSA. After removal of 1 base from V and 10 bases from J, the junction contained 10 bases not matched to a gene. The CDR3 consists of 14 residues.

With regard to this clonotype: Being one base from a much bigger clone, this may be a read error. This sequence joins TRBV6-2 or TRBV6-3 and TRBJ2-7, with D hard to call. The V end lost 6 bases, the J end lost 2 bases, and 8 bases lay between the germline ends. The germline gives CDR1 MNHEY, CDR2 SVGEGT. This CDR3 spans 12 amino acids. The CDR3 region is CASRGNTYEQYF. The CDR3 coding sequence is TGTGCCAGCAGGGGGAACACCTACGAGCAGTACTTC.

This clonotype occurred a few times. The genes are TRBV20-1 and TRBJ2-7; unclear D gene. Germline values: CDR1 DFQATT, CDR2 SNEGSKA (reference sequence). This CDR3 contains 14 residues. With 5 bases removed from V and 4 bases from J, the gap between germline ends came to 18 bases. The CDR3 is CSARRWDDPYEQYF. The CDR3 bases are TGCAGTGCTCGAAGGTGGGATGATCCTTACGAGCAGTACTTC.

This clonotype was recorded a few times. CDR3 bases: TGCGCCAGCAGCCGACCTGGTGGTAGCGGGGAAGAGACCCAGTACTTC. Protein sequence: CASSRPGGSGEETQYF. The chain joins TRBV5-1 to TRBJ2-5, with TRBD2 matching 8 bases. This CDR3 comprises 16 residues. Germline-derived CDR1 and CDR2 are SGHRS and YFSETQ. The trim removed 4 bases at V and 3 bases at J, leaving 11 bases unmatched.

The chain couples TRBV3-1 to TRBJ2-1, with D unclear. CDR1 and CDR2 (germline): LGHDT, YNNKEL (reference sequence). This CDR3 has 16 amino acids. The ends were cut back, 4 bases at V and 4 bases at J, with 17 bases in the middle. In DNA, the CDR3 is TGTGCCAGCAGCCCCCCGGGTGGGTGGGGATACAATGAGCAGTTCTTC. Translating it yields CASSPPGGWGYNEQFF.

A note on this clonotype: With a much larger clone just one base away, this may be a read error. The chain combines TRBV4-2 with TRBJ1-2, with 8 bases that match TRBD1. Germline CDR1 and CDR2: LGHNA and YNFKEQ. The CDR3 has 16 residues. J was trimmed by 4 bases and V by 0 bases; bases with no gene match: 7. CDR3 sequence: CASSQEGVTGGYGYTF. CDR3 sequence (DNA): TGTGCCAGCAGCCAAGAGGGTGTAACAGGGGGCTATGGCTACACCTTC.

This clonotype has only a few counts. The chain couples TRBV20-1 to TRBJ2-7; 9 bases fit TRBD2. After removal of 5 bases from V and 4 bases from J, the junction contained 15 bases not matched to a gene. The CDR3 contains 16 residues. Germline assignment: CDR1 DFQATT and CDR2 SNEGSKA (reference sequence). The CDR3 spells CSALDGAASGTYEQYF. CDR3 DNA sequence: TGCAGTGCTCTAGACGGGGCGGCTAGCGGGACTTACGAGCAGTACTTC.

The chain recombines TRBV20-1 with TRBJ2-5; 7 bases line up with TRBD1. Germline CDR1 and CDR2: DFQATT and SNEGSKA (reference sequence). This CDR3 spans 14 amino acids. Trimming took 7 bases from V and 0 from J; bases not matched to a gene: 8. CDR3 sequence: CSGSGGYDQETQYF. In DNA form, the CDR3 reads TGCAGTGGGTCAGGGGGATATGACCAAGAGACCCAGTACTTC.

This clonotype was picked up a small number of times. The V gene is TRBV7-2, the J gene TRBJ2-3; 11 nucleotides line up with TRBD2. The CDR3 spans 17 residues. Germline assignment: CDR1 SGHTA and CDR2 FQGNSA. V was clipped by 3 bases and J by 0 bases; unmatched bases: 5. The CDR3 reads CASSFVGTSGSTDTQYF. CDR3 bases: TGTGCCAGCAGCTTCGTCGGGACTAGCGGTAGCACAGATACGCAGTATTTT.

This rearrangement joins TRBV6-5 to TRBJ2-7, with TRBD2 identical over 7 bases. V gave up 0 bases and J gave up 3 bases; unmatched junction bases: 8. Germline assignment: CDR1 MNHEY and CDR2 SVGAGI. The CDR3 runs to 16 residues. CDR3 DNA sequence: TGTGCCAGCAGTTACTCGATTCCAGCGGGAAACTACGAGCAGTACTTC. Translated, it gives CASSYSIPAGNYEQYF.

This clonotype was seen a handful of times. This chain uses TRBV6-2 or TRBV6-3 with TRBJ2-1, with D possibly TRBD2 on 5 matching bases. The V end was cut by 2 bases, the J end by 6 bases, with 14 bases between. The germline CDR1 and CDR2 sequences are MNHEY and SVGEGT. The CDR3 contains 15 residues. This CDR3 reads CASSYRGPFANEQFF. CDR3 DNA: TGTGCCAGCAGTTACCGCGGGCCCTTTGCCAATGAGCAGTTCTTC.

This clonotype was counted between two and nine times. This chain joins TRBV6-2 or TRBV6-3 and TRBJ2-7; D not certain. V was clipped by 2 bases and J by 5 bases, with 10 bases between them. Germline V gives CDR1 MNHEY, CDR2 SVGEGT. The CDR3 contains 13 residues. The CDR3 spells CASSYPVRHEQYF. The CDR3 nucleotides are TGTGCCAGCAGTTACCCGGTCCGTCACGAGCAGTACTTC.